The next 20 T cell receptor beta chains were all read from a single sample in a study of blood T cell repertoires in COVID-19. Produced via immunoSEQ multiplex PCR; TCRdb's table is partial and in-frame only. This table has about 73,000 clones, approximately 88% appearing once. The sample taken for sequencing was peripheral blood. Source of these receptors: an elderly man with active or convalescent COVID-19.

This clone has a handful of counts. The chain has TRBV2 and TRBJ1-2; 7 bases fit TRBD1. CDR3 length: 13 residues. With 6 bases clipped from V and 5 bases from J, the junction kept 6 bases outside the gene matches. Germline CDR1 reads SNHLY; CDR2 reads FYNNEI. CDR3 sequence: CASRPGTAYGYTF. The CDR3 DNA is TGTGCCAGCAGACCCGGGACAGCGTATGGCTACACCTTC.

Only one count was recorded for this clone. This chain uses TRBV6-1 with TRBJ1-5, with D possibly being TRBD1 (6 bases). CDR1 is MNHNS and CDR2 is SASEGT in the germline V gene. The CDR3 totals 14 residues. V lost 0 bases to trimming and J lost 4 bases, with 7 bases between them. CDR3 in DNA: TGTGCCAGCAGTGAAGCGCAGGGGAATCAGCCCCAGCATTTT. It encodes CASSEAQGNQPQHF.

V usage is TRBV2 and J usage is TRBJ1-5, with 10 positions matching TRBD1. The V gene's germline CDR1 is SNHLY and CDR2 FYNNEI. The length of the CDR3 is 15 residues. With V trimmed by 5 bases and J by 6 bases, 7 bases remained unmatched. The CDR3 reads CASSHDRGRGQPQHF. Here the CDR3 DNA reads TGTGCCAGCAGTCACGACAGGGGGCGCGGTCAGCCCCAGCATTTT.

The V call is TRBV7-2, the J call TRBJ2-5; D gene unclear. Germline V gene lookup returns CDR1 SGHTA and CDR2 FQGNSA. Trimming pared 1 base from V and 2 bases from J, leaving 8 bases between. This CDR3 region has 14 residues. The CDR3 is CASSLVRSQETQYF. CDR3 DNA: TGTGCCAGCAGCTTAGTACGCAGTCAAGAGACCCAGTACTTC. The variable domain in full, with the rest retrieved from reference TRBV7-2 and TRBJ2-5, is GAGVSQSPSNKVTEKGKDVELRCDPISGHTALYWYRQSLGQGLEFLIYFQGNSAPDKSGLPSDRFSAERTGGSVSTLTIQRTQQEDSAVYLCASSLVRSQETQYFGPGTRLLVL.

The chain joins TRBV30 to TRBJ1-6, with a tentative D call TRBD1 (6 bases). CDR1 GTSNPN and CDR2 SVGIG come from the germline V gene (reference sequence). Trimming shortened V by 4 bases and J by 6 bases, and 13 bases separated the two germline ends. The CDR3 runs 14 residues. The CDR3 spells CAWTLRTANSPLHF. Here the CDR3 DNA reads TGTGCCTGGACTCTTCGGACAGCTAATTCACCCCTCCACTTT.

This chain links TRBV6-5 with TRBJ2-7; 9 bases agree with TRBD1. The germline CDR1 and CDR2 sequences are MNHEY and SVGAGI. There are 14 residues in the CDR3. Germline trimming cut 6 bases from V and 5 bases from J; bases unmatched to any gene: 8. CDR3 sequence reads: CASSPDRGLDEQYF. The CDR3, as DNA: TGTGCCAGCAGCCCGGACAGGGGACTTGACGAGCAGTACTTC.

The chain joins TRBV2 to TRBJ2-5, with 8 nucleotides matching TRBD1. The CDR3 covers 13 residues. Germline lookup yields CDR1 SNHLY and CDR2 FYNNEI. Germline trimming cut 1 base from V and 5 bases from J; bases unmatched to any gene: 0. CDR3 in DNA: TGTGCCAGCAGTGAAGGGACAGGGGAGACCCAGTACTTC. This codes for CASSEGTGETQYF.

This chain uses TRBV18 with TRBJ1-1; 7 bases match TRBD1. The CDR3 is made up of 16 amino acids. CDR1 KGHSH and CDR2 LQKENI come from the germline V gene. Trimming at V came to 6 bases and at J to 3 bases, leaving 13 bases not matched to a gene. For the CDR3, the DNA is TGTGCCAGCTCCCACAGAGGGGGCGAGGGGTACACTGAAGCTTTCTTT. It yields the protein CASSHRGGEGYTEAFF. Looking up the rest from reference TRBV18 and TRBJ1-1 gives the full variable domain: NAGVMQNPRHLVRRRGQEARLRCSPMKGHSHVYWYRQLPEEGLKFMVYLQKENIIDESGMPKERFSAEFPKEGPSILRIQQVVRGDSAAYFCASSHRGGEGYTEAFFGQGTRLTVV.

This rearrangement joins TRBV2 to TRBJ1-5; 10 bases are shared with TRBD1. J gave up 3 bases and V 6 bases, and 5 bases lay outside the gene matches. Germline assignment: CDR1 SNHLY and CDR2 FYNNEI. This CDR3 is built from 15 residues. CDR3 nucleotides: TGTGCCAGCAGCTGGACAGGGGGGGACAATCAGCCCCAGCATTTT. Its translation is CASSWTGGDNQPQHF.

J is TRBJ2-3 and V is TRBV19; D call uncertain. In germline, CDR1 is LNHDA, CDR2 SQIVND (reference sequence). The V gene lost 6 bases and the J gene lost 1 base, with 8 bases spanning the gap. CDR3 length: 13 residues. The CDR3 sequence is CASRSGGTDTQYF. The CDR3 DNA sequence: TGTGCCAGTAGGTCGGGTGGCACAGATACGCAGTATTTT.

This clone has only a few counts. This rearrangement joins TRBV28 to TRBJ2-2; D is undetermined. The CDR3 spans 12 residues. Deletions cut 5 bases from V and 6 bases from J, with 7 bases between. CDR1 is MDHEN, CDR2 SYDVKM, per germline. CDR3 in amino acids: CASSQLSGELFF. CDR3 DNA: TGTGCCAGCAGTCAACTTTCCGGGGAGCTGTTTTTT.

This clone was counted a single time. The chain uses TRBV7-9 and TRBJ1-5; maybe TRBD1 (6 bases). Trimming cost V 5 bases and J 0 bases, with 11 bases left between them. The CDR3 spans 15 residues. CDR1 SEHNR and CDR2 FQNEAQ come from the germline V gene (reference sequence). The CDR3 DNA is TGTGCCAGCAGCGCCGGGACAAATAGCAATCAGCCCCAGCATTTT. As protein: CASSAGTNSNQPQHF.

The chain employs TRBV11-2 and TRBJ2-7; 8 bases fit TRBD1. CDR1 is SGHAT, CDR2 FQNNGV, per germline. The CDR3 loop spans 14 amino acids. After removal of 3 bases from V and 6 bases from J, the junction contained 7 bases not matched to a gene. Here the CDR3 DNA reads TGTGCCAGCAGCTTTCTACAGGGGGGACGCGAGCAGTACTTC. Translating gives CASSFLQGGREQYF.

CDR3 amino acids: CASSLAAGDQPQHF. DNA of the CDR3: TGCGCCAGCAGCTTGGCGGCAGGGGATCAGCCCCAGCATTTT. This sequence joins TRBV5-1 and TRBJ1-5, with D perhaps TRBD1 (6 bases). V was clipped by 0 bases and J by 5 bases, with 9 bases between them. The CDR3 has 14 amino acids. Germline lookup yields CDR1 SGHRS and CDR2 YFSETQ.

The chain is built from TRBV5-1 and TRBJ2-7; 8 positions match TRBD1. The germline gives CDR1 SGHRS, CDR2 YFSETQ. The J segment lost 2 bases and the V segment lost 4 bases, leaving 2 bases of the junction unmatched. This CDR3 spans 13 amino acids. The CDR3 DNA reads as TGCGCCAGCAGCCCGGACAGGGCCTACGAGCAGTACTTC. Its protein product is CASSPDRAYEQYF.

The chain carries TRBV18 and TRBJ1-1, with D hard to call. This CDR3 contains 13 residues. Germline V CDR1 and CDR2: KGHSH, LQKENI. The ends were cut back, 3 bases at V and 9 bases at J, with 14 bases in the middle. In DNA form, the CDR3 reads TGTGCCAGCTCACCGGACTCTCTAGGGCAAGCTTTCTTT. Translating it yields CASSPDSLGQAFF.

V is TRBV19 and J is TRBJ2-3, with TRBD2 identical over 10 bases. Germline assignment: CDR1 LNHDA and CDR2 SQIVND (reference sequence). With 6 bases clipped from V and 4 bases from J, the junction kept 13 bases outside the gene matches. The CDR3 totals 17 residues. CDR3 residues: CASSTRLAGLLADTQYF. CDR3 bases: TGTGCCAGTAGCACAAGACTAGCGGGCCTTCTAGCAGATACGCAGTATTTT.

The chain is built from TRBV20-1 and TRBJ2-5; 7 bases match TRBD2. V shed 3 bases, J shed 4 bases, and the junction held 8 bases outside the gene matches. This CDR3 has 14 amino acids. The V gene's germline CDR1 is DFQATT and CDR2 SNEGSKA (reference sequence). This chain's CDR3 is CSASRGRARETQYF. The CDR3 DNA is TGCAGTGCTAGTCGTGGGAGGGCCCGAGAGACCCAGTACTTC.

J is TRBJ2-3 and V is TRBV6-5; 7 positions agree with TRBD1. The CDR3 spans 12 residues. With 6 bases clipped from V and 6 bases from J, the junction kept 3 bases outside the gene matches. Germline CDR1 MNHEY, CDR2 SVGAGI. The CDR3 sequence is CASSNRGDTQYF. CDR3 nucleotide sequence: TGTGCCAGCAGCAACAGGGGCGATACGCAGTATTTT.

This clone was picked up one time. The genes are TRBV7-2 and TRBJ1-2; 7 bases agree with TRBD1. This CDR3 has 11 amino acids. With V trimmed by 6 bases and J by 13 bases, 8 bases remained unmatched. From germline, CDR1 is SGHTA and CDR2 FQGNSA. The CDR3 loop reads CASSPDRAFTF. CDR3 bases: TGTGCCAGCAGTCCCGACAGGGCCTTCACCTTC.